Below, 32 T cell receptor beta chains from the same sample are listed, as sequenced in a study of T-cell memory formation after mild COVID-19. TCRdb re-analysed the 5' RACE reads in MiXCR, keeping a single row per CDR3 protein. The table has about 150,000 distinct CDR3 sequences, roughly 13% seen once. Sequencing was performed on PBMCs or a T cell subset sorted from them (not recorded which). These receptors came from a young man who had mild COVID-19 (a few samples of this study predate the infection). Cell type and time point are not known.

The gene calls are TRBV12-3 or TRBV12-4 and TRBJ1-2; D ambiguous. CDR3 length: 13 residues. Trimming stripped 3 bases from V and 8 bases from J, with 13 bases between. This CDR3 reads CASSLVGLCGYTF. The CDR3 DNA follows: TGTGCCAGCAGTTTGGTGGGATTGTGCGGCTACACCTTC.

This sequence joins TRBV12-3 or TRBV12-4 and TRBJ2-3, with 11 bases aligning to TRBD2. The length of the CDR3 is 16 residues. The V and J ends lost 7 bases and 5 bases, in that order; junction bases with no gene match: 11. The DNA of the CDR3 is TGTGCCAGCACCGACTTTAGCGGGGGGGCGATAGATACGCAGTATTTT. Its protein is CASTDFSGGAIDTQYF.

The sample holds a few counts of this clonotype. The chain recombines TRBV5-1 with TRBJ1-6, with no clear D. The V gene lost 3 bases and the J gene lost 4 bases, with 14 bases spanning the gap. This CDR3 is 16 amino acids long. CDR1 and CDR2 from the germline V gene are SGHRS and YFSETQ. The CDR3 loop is CASSSSQRTYNSPLHF. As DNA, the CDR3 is TGCGCCAGCAGCTCGTCACAGCGGACTTATAATTCACCCCTCCACTTT.

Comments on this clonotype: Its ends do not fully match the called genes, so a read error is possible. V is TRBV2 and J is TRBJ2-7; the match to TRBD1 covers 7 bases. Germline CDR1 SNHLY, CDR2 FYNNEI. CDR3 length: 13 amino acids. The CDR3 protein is CASSPQGSSEQYF. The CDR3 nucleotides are TGTGCCAGCAGTCCACAGGGGTCCTCCGAGCAGTACTTC.

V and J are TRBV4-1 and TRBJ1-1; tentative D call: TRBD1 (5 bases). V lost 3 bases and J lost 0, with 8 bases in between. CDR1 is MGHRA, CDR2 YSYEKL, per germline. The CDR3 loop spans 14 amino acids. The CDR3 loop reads CASSQGGMNTEAFF. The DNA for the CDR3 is TGCGCCAGCAGCCAGGGGGGGATGAACACTGAAGCTTTCTTT.

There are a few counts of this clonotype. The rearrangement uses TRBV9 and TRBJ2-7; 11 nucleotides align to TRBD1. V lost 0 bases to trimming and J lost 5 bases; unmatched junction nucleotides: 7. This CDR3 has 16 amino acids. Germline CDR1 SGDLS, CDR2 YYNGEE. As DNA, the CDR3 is TGTGCCAGCAGCGTAGATTCGGGACAGGGGGTCCACGAGCAGTACTTC. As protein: CASSVDSGQGVHEQYF.

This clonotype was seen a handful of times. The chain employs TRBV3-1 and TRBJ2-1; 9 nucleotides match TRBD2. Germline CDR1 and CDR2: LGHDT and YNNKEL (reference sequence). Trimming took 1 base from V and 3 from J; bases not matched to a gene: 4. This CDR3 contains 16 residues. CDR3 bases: TGTGCCAGCAGCCAAGTAATGCGGGGGGGCTACAATGAGCAGTTCTTC. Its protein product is CASSQVMRGGYNEQFF.

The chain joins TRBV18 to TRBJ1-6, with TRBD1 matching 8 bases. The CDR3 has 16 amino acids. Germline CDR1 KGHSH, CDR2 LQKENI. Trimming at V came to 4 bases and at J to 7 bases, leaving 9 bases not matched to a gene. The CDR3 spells CASSLNGQGNNSPLHF. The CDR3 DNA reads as TGTGCCAGCTCACTTAACGGACAGGGAAACAATTCACCCCTCCACTTT.

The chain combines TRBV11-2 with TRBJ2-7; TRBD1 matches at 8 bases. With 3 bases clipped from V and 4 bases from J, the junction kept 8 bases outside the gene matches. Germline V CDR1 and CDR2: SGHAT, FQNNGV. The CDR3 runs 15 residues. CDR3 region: CASSFGITGGYEQYV. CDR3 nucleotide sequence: TGTGCCAGCAGCTTTGGGATTACAGGGGGTTACGAGCAGTACGTC.

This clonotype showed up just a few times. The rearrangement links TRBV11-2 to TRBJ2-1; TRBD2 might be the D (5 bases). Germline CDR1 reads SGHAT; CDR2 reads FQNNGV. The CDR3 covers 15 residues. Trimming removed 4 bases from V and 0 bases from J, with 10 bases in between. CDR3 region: CASSSQRSSYNEQFF. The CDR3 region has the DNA TGTGCCAGCAGCTCCCAGCGGAGCTCCTACAATGAGCAGTTCTTC.

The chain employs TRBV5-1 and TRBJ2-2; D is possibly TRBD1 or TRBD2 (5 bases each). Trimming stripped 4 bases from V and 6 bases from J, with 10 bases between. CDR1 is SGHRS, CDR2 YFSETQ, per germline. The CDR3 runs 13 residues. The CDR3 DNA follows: TGCGCCAGCAGCGTCCAGGGACCCGGGGAGCTGTTTTTT. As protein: CASSVQGPGELFF. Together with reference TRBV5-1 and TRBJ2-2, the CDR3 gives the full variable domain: KAGVTQTPRYLIKTRGQQVTLSCSPISGHRSVSWYQQTPGQGLQFLFEYFSETQRNKGNFPGRFSGRQFSNSRSEMNVSTLELGDSALYLCASSVQGPGELFFGEGSRLTVL.

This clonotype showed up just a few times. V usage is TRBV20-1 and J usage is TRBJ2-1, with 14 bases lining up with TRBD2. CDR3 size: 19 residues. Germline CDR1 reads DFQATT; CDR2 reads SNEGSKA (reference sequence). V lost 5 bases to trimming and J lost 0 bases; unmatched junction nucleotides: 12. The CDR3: CSAPPLGLAGARSYNEQFF. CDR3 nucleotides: TGCAGTGCTCCCCCCCTGGGACTAGCGGGGGCCCGCTCCTACAATGAGCAGTTCTTC.

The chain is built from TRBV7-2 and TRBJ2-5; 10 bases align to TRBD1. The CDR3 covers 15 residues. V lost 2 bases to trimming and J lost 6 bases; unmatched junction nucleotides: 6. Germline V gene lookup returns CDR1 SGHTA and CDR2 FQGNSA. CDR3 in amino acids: CASSLMGQGRQTQYF. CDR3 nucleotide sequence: TGTGCCAGCAGCTTAATGGGACAGGGGCGGCAGACCCAGTACTTC.

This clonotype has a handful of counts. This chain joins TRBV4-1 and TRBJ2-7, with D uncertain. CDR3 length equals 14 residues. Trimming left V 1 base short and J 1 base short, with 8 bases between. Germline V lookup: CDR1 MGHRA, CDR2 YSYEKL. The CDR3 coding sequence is TGCGCCAGCAGCCAAGGCTCCTTATCCTACGAGCAGTACTTC. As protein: CASSQGSLSYEQYF.

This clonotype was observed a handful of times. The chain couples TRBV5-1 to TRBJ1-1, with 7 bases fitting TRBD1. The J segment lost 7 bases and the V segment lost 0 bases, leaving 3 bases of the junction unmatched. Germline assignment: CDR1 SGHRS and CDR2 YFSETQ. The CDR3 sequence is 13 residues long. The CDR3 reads CASSLGQGGEAFF. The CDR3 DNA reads TGCGCCAGCAGCTTGGGACAGGGTGGTGAAGCTTTCTTT.

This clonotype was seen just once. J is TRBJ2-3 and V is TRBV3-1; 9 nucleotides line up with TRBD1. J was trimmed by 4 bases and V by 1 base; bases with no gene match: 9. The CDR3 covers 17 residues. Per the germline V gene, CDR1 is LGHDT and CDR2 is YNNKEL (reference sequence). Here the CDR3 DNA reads TGTGCCAGCAGCCAAGGGAATGGTAGACAGGGGGCAGATACGCAGTATTTT. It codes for CASSQGNGRQGADTQYF.

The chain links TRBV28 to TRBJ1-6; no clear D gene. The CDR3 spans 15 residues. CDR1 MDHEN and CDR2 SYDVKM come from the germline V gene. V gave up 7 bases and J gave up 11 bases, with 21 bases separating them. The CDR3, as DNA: TGTGCCAGCACCTTAGGGTCCACGGAGCGGACACCCCTCCACTTT. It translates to CASTLGSTERTPLHF.

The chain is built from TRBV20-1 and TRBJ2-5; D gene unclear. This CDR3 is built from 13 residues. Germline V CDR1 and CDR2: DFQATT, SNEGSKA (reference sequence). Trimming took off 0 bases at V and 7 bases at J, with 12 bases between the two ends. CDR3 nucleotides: TGCAGTGCTAGAGAGGTCTACGATGGGACCCAGTACTTC. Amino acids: CSAREVYDGTQYF.

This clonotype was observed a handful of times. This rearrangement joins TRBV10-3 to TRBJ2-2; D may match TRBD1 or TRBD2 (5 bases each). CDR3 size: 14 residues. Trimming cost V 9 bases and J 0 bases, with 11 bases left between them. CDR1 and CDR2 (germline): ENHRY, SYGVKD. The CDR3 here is CAIPRGPNTGELFF. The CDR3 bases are TGTGCCATTCCCCGGGGCCCGAACACCGGGGAGCTGTTTTTT.

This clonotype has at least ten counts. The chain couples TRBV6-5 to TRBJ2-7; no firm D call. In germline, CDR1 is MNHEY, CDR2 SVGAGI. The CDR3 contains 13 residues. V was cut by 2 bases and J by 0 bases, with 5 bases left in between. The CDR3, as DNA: TGTGCCAGCAGTTACCCGGGCTCCTACGAGCAGTACTTC. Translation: CASSYPGSYEQYF.

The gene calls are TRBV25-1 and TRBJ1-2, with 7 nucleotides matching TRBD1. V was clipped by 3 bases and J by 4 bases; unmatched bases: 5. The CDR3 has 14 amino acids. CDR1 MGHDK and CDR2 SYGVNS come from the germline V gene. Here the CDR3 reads CASSDVGGPYGYTF. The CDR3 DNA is TGTGCCAGCAGTGATGTAGGGGGCCCCTATGGCTACACCTTC.

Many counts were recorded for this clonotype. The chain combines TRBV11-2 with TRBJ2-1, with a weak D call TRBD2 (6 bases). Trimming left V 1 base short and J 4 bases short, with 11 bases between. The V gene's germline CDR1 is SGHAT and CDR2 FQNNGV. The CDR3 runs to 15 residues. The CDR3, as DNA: TGTGCCAGCAGCTTAGGCGGGACCCCTTACAATGAGCAGTTCTTC. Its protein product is CASSLGGTPYNEQFF.

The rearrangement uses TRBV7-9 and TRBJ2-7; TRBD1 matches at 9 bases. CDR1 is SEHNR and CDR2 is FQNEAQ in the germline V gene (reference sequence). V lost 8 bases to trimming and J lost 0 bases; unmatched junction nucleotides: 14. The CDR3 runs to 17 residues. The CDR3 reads CASASLPGTGSSYEQYF. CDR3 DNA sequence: TGTGCCAGCGCCTCACTCCCCGGGACAGGGAGCTCCTACGAGCAGTACTTC.

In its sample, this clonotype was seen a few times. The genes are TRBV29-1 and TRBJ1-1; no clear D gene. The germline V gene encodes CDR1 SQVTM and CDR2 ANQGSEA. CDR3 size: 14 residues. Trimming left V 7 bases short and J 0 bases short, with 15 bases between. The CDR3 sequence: CSARGQRLNTEAFF. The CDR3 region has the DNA TGCAGCGCTCGCGGTCAGCGACTGAACACTGAAGCTTTCTTT.

The CDR3 DNA reads TGTGCCACCAGCAGAGAGGAGGGAACTGAAGCTTTCTTT. Translating gives CATSREEGTEAFF. The chain couples TRBV15 to TRBJ1-1; no reliable D call. Germline V gene data show CDR1 as LNHNV and CDR2 as YYDKDF (reference sequence). The CDR3 length is 13 residues. V was shortened by 0 bases and J by 5 bases, with 7 bases between the two germline ends. The full variable domain, its missing parts supplied by reference TRBV15 and TRBJ1-1, is DAMVIQNPRYQVTQFGKPVTLSCSQTLNHNVMYWYQQKSSQAPKLLFHYYDKDFNNEADTPDNFQSRRPNTSFCFLDIRSPGLGDTAMYLCATSREEGTEAFFGQGTRLTVV.

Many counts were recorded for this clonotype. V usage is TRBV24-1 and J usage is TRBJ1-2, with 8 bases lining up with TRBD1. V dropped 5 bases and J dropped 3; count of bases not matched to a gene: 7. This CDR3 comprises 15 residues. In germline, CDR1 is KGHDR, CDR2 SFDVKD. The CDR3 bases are TGTGCCACCAGTGCCTGGACAGGGTCCGACTATGGCTACACCTTC. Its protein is CATSAWTGSDYGYTF.

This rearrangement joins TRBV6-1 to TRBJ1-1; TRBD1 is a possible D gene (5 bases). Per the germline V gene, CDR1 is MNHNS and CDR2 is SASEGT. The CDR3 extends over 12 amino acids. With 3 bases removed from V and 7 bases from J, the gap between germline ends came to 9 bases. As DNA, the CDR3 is TGTGCCAGCAGTGAGCAGGGCGGTGAAGCTTTCTTT. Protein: CASSEQGGEAFF.

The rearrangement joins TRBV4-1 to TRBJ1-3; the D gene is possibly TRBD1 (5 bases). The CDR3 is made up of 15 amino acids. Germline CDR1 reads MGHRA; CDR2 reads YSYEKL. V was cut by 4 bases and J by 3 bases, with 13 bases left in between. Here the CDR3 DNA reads TGCGCCAGCAGCCGCTACCGGGACTATGGAAACACCATATATTTT. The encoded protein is CASSRYRDYGNTIYF.

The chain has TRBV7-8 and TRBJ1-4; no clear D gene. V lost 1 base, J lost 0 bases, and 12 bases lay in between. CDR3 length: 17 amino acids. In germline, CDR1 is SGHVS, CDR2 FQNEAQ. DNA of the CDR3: TGTGCCAGCAGCTTAGATGCAGGATATGCAACTAATGAAAAACTGTTTTTT. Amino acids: CASSLDAGYATNEKLFF.

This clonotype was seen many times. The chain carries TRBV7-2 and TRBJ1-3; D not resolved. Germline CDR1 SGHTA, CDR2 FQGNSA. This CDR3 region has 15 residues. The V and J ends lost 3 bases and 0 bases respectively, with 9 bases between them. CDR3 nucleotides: TGTGCCAGCAGCTTTGCTCGGCGCTCTGGAAACACCATATATTTT. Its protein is CASSFARRSGNTIYF.

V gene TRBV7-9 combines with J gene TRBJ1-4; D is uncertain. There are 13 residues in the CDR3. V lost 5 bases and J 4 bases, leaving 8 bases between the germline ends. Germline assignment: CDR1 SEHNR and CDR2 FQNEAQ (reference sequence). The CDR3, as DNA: TGTGCCAGCAGCCGCCGGGTTAATGAAAAACTGTTTTTT. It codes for CASSRRVNEKLFF.

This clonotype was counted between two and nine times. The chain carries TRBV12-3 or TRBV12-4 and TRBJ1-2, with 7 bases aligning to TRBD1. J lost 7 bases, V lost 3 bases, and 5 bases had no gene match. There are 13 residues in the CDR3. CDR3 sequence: CASSLEGALGYTF. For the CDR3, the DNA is TGTGCCAGCAGTTTGGAGGGGGCCCTTGGCTACACCTTC.